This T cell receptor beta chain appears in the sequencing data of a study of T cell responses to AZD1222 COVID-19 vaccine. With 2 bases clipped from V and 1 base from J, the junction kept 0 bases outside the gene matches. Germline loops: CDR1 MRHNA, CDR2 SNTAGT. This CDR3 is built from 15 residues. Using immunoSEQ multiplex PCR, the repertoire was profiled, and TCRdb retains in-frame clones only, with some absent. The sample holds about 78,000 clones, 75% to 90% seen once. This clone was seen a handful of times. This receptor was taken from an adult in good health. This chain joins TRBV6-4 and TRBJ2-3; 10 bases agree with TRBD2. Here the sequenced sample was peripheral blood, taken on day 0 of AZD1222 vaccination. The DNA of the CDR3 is TGTGCCAGCAGTGACGGGACTAGCGGCACAGATACGCAGTATTTT. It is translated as CASSDGTSGTDTQYF.